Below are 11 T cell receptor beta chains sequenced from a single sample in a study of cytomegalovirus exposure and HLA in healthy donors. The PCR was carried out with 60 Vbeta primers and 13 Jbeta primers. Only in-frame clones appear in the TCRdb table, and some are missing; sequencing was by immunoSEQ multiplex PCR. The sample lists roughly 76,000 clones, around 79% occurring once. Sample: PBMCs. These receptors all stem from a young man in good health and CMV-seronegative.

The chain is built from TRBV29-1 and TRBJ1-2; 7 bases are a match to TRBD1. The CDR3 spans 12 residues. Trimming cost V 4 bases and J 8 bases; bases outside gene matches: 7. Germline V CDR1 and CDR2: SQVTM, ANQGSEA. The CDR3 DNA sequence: TGCAGCGTTGGAGGGGGCGGTGAGGGCTACACCTTC. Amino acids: CSVGGGGEGYTF.

The CDR3 loop reads CASSVPGTEETQYF. In DNA form, the CDR3 reads TGTGCCAGCAGCGTTCCCGGGACAGAAGAGACCCAGTACTTC. The J gene is TRBJ2-5, the V gene TRBV5-4; 7 positions match TRBD1. Germline V lookup: CDR1 SGHNT, CDR2 YYREEE (reference sequence). This CDR3 comprises 14 residues. Trimming took 4 bases from V and 3 from J; bases not matched to a gene: 6.

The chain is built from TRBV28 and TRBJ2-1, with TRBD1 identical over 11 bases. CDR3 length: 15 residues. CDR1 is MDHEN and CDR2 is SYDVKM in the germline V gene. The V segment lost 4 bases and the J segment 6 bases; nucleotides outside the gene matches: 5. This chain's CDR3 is CASSSPGQGVNEQFF. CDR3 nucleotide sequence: TGTGCCAGCAGTTCCCCGGGACAGGGGGTCAATGAGCAGTTCTTC.

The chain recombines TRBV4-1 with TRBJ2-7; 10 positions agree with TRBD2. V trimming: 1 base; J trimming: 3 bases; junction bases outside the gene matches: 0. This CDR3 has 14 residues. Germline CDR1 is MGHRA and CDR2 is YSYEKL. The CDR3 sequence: CASSQGTSGYEQYF. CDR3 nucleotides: TGCGCCAGCAGCCAAGGGACTAGCGGCTACGAGCAGTACTTC.

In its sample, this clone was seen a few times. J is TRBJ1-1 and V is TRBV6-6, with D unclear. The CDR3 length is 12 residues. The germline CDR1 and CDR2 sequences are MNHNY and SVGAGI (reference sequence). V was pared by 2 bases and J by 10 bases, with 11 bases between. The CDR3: CASSYPEEIAFF. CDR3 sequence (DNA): TGTGCCAGCAGTTACCCCGAGGAGATAGCTTTCTTT.

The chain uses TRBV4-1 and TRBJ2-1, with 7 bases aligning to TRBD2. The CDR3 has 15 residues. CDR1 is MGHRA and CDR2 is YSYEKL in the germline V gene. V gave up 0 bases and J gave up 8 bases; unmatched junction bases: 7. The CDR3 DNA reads TGCGCCAGCAGCCAAGAGCCCGGGAGGAGGGATGAGCAGTTCTTC. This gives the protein CASSQEPGRRDEQFF.

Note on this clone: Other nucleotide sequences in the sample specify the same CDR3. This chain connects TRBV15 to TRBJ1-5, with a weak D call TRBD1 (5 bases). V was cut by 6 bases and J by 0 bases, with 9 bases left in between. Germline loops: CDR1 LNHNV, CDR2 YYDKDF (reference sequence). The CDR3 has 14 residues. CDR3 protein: CATSRDYSNQPQHF. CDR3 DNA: TGTGCCACCAGTAGGGACTATAGCAATCAGCCCCAGCATTTT.

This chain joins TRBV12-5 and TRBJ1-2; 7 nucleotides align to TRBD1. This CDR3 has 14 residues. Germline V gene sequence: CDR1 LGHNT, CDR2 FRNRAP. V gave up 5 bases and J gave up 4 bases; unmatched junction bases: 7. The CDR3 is CASGRQGWVYGYTF. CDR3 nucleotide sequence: TGTGCTAGTGGTCGACAGGGTTGGGTCTATGGCTACACCTTC.

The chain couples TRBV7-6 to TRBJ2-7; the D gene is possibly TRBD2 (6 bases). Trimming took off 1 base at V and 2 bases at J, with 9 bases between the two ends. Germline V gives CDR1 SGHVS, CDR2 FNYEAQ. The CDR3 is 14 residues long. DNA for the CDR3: TGTGCCAGCAGCTTAGATACGGGGGCCTACGAGCAGTACTTC. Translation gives CASSLDTGAYEQYF.

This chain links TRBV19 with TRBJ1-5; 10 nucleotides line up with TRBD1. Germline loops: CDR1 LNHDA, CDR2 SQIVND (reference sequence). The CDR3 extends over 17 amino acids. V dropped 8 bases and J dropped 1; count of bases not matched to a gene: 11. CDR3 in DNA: TGTGCCAGTCAAGAGACAGGGGGCATTATAAGCAATCAGCCCCAGCATTTT. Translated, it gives CASQETGGIISNQPQHF.

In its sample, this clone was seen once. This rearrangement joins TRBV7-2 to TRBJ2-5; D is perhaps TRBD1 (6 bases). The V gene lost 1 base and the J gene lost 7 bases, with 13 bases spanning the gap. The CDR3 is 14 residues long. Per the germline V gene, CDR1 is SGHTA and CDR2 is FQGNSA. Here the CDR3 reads CASSLEWGRGTQYF. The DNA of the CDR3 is TGTGCCAGCAGCTTAGAATGGGGGCGCGGGACCCAGTACTTC.